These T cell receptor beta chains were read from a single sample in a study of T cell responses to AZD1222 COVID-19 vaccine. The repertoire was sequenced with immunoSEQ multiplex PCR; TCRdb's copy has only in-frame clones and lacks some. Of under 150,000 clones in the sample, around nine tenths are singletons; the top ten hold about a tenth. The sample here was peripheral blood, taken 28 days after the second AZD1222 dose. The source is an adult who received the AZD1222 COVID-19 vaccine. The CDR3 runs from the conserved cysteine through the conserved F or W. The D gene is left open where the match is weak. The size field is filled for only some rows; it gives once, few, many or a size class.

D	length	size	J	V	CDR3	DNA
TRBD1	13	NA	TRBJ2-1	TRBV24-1	CATSEPTGNEQFF	TGTGCCACCAGTGAGCCGACAGGGAATGAGCAGTTCTTC
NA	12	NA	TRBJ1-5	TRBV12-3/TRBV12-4	CASKGGTQPQHF	TGTGCCAGCAAGGGGGGAACTCAGCCCCAGCATTTT
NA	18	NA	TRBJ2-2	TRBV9	CASSHPLIAGPHTGELFF	TGTGCCAGCAGCCACCCTCTAATCGCGGGGCCTCACACCGGGGAGCTGTTTTTT
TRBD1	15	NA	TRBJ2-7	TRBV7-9	CASSSPGQVVGEQYF	TGTGCCAGCAGCTCTCCGGGACAGGTGGTCGGCGAGCAGTACTTC
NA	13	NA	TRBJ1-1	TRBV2	CAGSTMMNTEAFF	TGTGCCGGAAGTACAATGATGAACACTGAAGCTTTCTTT
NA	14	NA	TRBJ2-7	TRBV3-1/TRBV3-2	CASSHTGESYEQYF	TGTGCCAGCAGCCATACAGGAGAATCCTACGAGCAGTACTTC
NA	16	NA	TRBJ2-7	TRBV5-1	CASSPGGPAGLYEQYF	TGCGCCAGCAGCCCCGGGGGCCCAGCGGGACTCTACGAGCAGTACTTC
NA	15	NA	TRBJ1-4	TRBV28	CASSLSGGPNEKLFF	TGTGCCAGCAGTTTATCGGGGGGCCCTAATGAAAAACTGTTTTTT
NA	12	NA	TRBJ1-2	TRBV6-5	CASRATNYGYTF	TGTGCCAGCAGGGCGACGAACTATGGCTACACCTTC
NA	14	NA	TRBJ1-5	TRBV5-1	CASSKDGLNQPQHF	TGCGCCAGCAGCAAGGACGGACTCAATCAGCCCCAGCATTTT
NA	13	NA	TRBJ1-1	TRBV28	CATYTGGNTEAFF	TGTGCCACCTACACGGGGGGGAACACTGAAGCTTTCTTT
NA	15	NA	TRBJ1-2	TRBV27	CASRPGQASNYGYTF	TGTGCCAGCAGACCAGGACAAGCCTCTAACTATGGCTACACCTTC
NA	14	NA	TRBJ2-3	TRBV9	CASSPGHTTDTQYF	TGTGCCAGCAGCCCAGGCCACACCACAGATACGCAGTATTTT
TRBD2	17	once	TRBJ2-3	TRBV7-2	CASSQTSGGAGEDTQYF	TGTGCCAGCAGCCAAACTAGCGGGGGGGCCGGGGAAGATACGCAGTATTTT
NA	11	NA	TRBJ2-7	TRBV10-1	CASSEAYEQYF	TGCGCCAGCAGTGAAGCCTACGAGCAGTACTTC
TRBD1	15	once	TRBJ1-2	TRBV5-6	CASSIRDRANYGYTF	TGTGCCAGCAGCATACGGGACAGGGCAAACTATGGCTACACCTTC
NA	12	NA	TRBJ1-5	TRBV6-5	CASSRGGSPQHF	TGTGCCAGCAGTAGAGGGGGATCGCCCCAGCATTTT
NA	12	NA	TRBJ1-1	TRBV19	CASRRGNTEAFF	TGTGCCAGTAGGCGGGGGAACACTGAAGCTTTCTTT
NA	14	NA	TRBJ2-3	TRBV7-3	CASSSGSSTDTQYF	TGTGCCAGCAGCTCGGGGAGTAGCACAGATACGCAGTATTTT
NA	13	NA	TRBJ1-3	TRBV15	CATALSSGNTIYF	TGTGCCACCGCCTTGAGCTCTGGAAACACCATATATTTT
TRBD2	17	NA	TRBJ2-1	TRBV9	CASSVPAERGDYNEQFF	TGTGCCAGCAGCGTACCCGCTGAACGGGGGGATTACAATGAGCAGTTCTTC
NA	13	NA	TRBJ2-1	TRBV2	CASSEGSYNEQFF	TGTGCCAGCAGTGAAGGGTCCTACAATGAGCAGTTCTTC
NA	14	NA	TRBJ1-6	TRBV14	CASSHQGIGSPLHF	TGTGCCAGCAGCCATCAGGGTATAGGTTCACCCCTCCACTTT
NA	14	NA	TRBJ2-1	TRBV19	CASSTYGIHNEQFF	TGTGCCAGTAGTACGTACGGGATCCACAATGAGCAGTTCTTC
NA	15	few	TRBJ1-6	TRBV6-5	CASSYVQEGNSPLHF	TGTGCCAGCAGTTACGTACAAGAAGGAAATTCACCCCTCCACTTT
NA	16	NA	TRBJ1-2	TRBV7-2	CASTRGGRSPLGGYTF	TGTGCCAGCACCCGGGGAGGGAGATCCCCTCTAGGTGGCTACACCTTC
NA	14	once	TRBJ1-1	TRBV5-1	CASRTGTLNTEAFF	TGCGCCAGCAGGACCGGGACCCTCAACACTGAAGCTTTCTTT